The clone carrying this T cell receptor beta chain was detected ten times or more. What it binds is unknown. The sample originates from a study of response to subunit inactivated influenza vaccine. General study findings and limits: The authors offered the suggestion that each seasonal influenza vaccination recruits few new T cells.

The CDR3 sequence is 12 residues long. CDR1 is SNHLY, CDR2 FYNNEI, per germline. Between the trimmed V and J ends, which lost 8 bases and 6 bases, there was a span of 11 bases. TCRdb ran MiXCR on the RT-PCR reads and lists one entry per CDR3 protein. The table has 200,000 to 250,000 distinct CDR3 sequences, 9% to 15% seen once; the top ten hold approximately 7.8%. The source material was non-naive T cells sorted from PBMCs, sampled less than 15 days before vaccination. V is TRBV2 and J is TRBJ1-5, with D unclear. This sequence originates from a man aged 45-65 years who received an inactivated influenza vaccine. In nucleotides, the CDR3 is TGTGCCAGCCGGGGTTACGGTCAGCCCCAGCATTTT. Protein sequence: CASRGYGQPQHF.